This entry features one T cell receptor beta chain sequence. The sample originates from a study of T cell changes during pregnancy in multiple sclerosis. The assay was immunoSEQ multiplex PCR, and TCRdb's table has in-frame clones only and misses some. The table has about 30,000 clones, 85% to 95% seen once; the top ten hold 6.2%. Germline V CDR1 and CDR2: LNHNV, YYDKDF (reference sequence). The CDR3 extends over 14 amino acids. Trimming shortened V by 1 base and J by 2 bases, and 6 bases separated the two germline ends. The chain employs TRBV15 and TRBJ1-3; no firm D call. The material sequenced was CD8+ T cells from peripheral blood mononuclear cells, taken before pregnancy. The receptor comes from a female donor with multiple sclerosis, enrolled in a pregnancy study. The CDR3 nucleotides read TGTGCCACCAGCAGAGCTACTGCTGGAAACACCATATATTTT. Amino acid sequence: CATSRATAGNTIYF.